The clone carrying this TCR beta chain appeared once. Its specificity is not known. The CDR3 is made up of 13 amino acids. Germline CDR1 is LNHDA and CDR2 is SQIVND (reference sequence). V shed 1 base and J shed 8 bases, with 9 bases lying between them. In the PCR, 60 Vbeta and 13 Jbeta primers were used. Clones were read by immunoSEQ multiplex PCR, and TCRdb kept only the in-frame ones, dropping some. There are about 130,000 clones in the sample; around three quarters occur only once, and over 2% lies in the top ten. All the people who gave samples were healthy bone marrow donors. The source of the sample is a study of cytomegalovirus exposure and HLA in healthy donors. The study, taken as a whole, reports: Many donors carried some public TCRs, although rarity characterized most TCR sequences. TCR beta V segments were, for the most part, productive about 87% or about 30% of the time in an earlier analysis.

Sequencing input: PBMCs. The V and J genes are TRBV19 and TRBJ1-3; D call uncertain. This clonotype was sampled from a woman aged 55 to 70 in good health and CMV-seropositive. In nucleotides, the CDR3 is TGTGCCAGTAGTATAGCGACGAGGGACACCATATATTTT. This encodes CASSIATRDTIYF. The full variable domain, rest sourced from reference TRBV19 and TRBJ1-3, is DGGITQSPKYLFRKEGQNVTLSCEQNLNHDAMYWYRQDPGQGLRLIYYSQIVNDFQKGDIAEGYSVSREKKESFPLTVTSAQKNPTAFYLCASSIATRDTIYFGEGSWLTVV.